These 6 T cell receptor beta chains were all obtained from the same sample, sequenced in a study of blood T cell repertoires in COVID-19. Produced via immunoSEQ multiplex PCR; TCRdb's table is partial and in-frame only. The sample records 150,000 to 180,000 clones, more than 80% being singletons. Specimen: peripheral blood. Every receptor here comes from a man aged 50 or older with acute or convalescent COVID-19.

The chain is built from TRBV14 and TRBJ1-1; no clear D. Deletions cut 0 bases from V and 1 base from J, with 6 bases between. Germline V gives CDR1 SGHDN, CDR2 FVKESK. The CDR3 sequence is 14 residues long. CDR3 bases: TGTGCCAGCAGCCAAGATACGGGGAACACTGAAGCTTTCTTT. Its translation is CASSQDTGNTEAFF.

The V call is TRBV27, the J call TRBJ1-2; 7 nucleotides line up with TRBD1. CDR3 length: 14 amino acids. Per germline, CDR1 MNHEY and CDR2 SMNVEV (reference sequence). The V gene end was trimmed by 2 bases and the J gene end by 4 bases; junction bases not matched to a gene: 4. The CDR3 nucleotides are TGTGCCAGCAGTTTACTGGCAGGGGGCTATGGCTACACCTTC. The encoded protein is CASSLLAGGYGYTF.

The chain is built from TRBV5-8 and TRBJ1-1; D possibly corresponds to TRBD1 (6 bases). This CDR3 comprises 14 residues. Per germline, CDR1 SGHTS and CDR2 YDEGEE. The V end was cut by 4 bases, the J end by 0 bases, with 10 bases between. CDR3 amino acids: CASSARGLNTEAFF. The CDR3 DNA follows: TGTGCCAGCAGCGCCAGGGGTCTGAACACTGAAGCTTTCTTT.

This clone was counted a single time. V and J are TRBV27 and TRBJ1-5; TRBD1 matches at 10 bases. The CDR3 contains 16 residues. In germline, CDR1 is MNHEY, CDR2 SMNVEV (reference sequence). The V segment lost 5 bases and the J segment 5 bases; nucleotides outside the gene matches: 9. The CDR3 DNA reads as TGTGCCAGCAGTCCGGGACAGGGGATCGGGGATCAGCCCCAGCATTTT. Its translation is CASSPGQGIGDQPQHF.

This sequence joins TRBV7-2 and TRBJ2-5; weak D call: TRBD1 (7 bases). Trimming left V 5 bases short and J 2 bases short, with 15 bases between. CDR1 is SGHTA, CDR2 FQGNSA, per germline. This CDR3 contains 15 residues. The CDR3 nucleotides read TGTGCCAGCAGCCCCTCAGGGGGGCGTCAAGAGACCCAGTACTTC. Its protein product is CASSPSGGRQETQYF.

The genes are TRBV19 and TRBJ1-3, with a possible D match to TRBD1 (6 bases). In germline, CDR1 is LNHDA, CDR2 SQIVND (reference sequence). V shed 5 bases and J shed 2 bases, with 16 bases lying between them. This CDR3 has 16 residues. CDR3 in amino acids: CASSLRQVVAGNTIYF. In DNA, the CDR3 is TGTGCCAGTAGTCTCCGACAGGTTGTCGCTGGAAACACCATATATTTT.